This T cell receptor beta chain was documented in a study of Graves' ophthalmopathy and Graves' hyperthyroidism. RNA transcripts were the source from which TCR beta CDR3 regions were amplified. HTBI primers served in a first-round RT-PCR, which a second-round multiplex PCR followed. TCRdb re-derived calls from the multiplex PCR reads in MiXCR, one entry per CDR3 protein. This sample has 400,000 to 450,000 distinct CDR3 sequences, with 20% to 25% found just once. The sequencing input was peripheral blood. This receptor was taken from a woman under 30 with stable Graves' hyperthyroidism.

The CDR3 region is CASSEDRTSGGEQYF. The CDR3, as DNA: TGTGCCAGCAGTGAGGACAGAACTAGCGGGGGTGAGCAGTACTTC. This chain uses TRBV6-1 with TRBJ2-7; TRBD2 matches 11 bases. The CDR3 is made up of 15 amino acids. With 3 bases clipped from V and 7 bases from J, the junction kept 8 bases outside the gene matches. Germline V gene lookup returns CDR1 MNHNS and CDR2 SASEGT.